The T cell receptor (beta chain) under discussion was sequenced for a study of T-cell reconstitution after alpha-beta-depleted transplantation in children. Unique molecular identifiers were used in preparing the TCRbeta library. A single record per CDR3 protein comes from TCRdb applying MiXCR to the PCR reads. The repertoire holds 150,000 to 250,000 distinct CDR3 sequences, with more than 12% as singletons. This clonotype was seen at least ten times. The sample here was PBMCs from the stem cell graft donor, taken from the stem cell graft. This clonotype was obtained from a human donor who donated a stem cell graft to a child with acute lymphoblastic leukemia.

The CDR3 nucleotides read TGCGCCAGCAGCTTAGGGGATGCCATTGAAGCTTTCTTT. Its protein is CASSLGDAIEAFF. This rearrangement joins TRBV5-1 to TRBJ1-1; a weak D match, TRBD1 (5 bases). The germline V and J ends were trimmed by 2 bases and 7 bases, with 12 bases remaining between them. This CDR3 is 13 amino acids long. The V gene's germline CDR1 is SGHRS and CDR2 YFSETQ. The full variable domain, with the rest looked up from reference TRBV5-1 and TRBJ1-1, is KAGVTQTPRYLIKTRGQQVTLSCSPISGHRSVSWYQQTPGQGLQFLFEYFSETQRNKGNFPGRFSGRQFSNSRSEMNVSTLELGDSALYLCASSLGDAIEAFFGQGTRLTVV.